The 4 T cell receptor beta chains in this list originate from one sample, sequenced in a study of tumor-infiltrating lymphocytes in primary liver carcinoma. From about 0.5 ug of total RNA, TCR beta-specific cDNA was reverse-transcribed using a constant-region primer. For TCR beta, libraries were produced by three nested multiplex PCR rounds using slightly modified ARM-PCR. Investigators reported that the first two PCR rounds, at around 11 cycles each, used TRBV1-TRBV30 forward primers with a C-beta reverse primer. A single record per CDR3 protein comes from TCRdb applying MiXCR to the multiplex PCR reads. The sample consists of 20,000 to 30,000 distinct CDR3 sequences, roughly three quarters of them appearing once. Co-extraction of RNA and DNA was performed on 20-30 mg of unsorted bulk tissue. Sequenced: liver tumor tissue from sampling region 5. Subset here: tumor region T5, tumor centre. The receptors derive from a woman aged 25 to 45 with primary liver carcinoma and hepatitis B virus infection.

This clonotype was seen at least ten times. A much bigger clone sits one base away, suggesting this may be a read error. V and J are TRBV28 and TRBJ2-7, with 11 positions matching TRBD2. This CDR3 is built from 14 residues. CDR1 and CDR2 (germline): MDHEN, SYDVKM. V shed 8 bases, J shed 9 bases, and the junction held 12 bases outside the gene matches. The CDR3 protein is CASHTTSGSHGQYF. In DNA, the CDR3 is TGTGCCAGCCATACCACTAGCGGGAGTCACGGGCAGTACTTC.

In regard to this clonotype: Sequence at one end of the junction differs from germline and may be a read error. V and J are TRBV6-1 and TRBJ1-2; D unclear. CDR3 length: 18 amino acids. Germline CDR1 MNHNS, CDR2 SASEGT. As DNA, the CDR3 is TGTGCCAGTAGTGAATGGTTCCTGGTCCTTAGATCTAACTATGGCTACACGTTC. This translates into CASSEWFLVLRSNYGYTF.

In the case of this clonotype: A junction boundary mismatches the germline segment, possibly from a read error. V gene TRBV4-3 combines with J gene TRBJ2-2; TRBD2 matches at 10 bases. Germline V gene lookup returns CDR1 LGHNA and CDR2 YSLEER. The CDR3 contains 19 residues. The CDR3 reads CASSVLAGRHRSNTGELFF. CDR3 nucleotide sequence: TGCGCCAGCAGCGTACTAGCGGGAAGGCACCGTTCGAACACCGGGGAGCTGTTTTTC.

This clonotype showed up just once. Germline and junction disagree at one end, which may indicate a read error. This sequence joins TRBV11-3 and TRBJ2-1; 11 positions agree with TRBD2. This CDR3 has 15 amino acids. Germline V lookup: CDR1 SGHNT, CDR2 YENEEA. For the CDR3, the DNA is TGTGCCAGCAGCCGACTAGCGGGGTGGAGGTATGAACAGTTCTTC. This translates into CASSRLAGWRYEQFF.